The entry below describes one T cell receptor (beta chain). Original handling: Amplification with reference gene primers provided the estimates of nucleated cell counts. Method: immunoSEQ multiplex PCR; TCRdb's copy keeps in-frame clones and lacks some. V and J calls plus clone size are reproduced from that table; the DNA served to infer D and trimming. In the table there are roughly 40,000 clones, around nine tenths of which are singletons. The data were taken from a study of blood T cell repertoires in COVID-19. Trimming took off 0 bases at V and 3 bases at J, with 7 bases between the two ends. Germline CDR1 and CDR2: SGHRS and YFSETQ. There are 13 residues in the CDR3.

The chain recombines TRBV5-1 with TRBJ2-7; possibly TRBD1 for D (6 bases). The sequence derives from a human donor in a cohort sampled during active COVID-19. The sequenced sample consisted of peripheral blood. The CDR3 coding sequence is TGCGCCAGCAGCTTGGGACAGGACTACGAGCAGTACTTC. It codes for CASSLGQDYEQYF.